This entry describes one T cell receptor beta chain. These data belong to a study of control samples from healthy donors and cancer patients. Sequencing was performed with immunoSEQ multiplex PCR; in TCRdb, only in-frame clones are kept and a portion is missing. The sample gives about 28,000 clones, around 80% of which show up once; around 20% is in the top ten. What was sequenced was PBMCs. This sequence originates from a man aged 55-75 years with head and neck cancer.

In nucleotides, the CDR3 is TGTGCCAGCAGCTTGGCGACAGGGGGATTCTACGAGCAGTACTTC. Translation gives CASSLATGGFYEQYF. This chain joins TRBV5-5 and TRBJ2-7; 9 bases match TRBD1. The length of the CDR3 is 15 residues. Germline lookup yields CDR1 SGHKS and CDR2 YYEKEE (reference sequence). V was clipped by 0 bases and J by 3 bases; unmatched bases: 4.